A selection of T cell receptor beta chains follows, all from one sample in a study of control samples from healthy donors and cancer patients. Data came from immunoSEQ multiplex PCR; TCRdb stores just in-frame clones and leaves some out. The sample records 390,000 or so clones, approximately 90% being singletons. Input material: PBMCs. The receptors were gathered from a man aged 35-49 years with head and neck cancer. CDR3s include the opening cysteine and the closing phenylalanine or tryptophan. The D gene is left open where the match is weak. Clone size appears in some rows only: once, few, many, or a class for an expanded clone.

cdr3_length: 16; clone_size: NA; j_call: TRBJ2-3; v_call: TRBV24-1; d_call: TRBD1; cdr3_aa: CATSDQGTGNTDTQYF; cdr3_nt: TGTGCCACCAGTGACCAAGGGACAGGTAACACAGATACGCAGTATTTT
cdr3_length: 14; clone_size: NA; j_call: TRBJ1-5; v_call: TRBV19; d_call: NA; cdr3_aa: CASTEQGGSQPQHF; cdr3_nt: TGTGCCAGTACTGAACAGGGAGGAAGTCAGCCCCAGCATTTT
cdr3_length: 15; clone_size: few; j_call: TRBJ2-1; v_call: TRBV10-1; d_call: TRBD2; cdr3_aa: CASSEAGDSYNEQFF; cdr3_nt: TGCGCCAGCAGTGAGGCGGGAGATTCCTACAATGAGCAGTTCTTC
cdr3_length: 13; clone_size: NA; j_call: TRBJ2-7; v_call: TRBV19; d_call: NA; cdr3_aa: CASSPSGGYEQYF; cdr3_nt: TGTGCCAGTAGTCCTTCCGGGGGCTACGAGCAGTACTTC
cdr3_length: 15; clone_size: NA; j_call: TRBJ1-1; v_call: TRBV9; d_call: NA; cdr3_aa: CASSYSGTSHTEAFF; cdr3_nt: TGTGCCAGCAGTTATTCCGGGACAAGCCACACTGAAGCTTTCTTT
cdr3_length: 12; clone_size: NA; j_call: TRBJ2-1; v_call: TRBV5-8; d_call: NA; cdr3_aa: CASSTGLNEQFF; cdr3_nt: TGTGCCAGCAGTACAGGGTTGAATGAGCAGTTCTTC
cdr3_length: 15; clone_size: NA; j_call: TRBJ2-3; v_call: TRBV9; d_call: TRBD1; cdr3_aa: CASSATGVSTDTQYF; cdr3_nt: TGTGCCAGCAGCGCGACAGGGGTCAGCACAGATACGCAGTATTTT
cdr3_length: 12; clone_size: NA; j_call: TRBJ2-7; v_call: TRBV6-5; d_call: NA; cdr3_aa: CASTLQAYEQYF; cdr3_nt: TGTGCCAGCACATTACAAGCCTACGAGCAGTACTTC
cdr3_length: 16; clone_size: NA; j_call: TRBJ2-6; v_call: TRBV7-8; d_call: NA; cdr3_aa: CASSLAYAAGANVLTF; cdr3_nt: TGTGCCAGCAGCTTAGCATACGCCGCGGGGGCCAACGTCCTGACTTTC
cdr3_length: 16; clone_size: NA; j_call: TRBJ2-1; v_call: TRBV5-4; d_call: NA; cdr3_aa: CASSLGQSSSYNEQFF; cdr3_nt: TGTGCCAGCAGCTTGGGACAAAGTAGCTCCTACAATGAGCAGTTCTTC
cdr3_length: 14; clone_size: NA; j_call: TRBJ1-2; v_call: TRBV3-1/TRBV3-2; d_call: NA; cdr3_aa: CASSQVANNYGYTF; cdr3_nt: TGTGCCAGCAGCCAAGTGGCGAACAACTATGGCTACACCTTC
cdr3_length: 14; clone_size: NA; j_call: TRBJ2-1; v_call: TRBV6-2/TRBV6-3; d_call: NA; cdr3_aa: CASSSQSLGNEQFF; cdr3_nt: TGTGCCAGCAGTTCACAGTCCCTCGGGAATGAGCAGTTCTTC
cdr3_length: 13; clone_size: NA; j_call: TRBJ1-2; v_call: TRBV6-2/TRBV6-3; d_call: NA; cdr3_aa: CASSFAGTYGYTF; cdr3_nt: TGTGCCAGCAGTTTTGCGGGGACCTATGGCTACACCTTC
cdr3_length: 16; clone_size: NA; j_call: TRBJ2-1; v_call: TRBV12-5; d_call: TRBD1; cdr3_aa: CASGLVQGGVISEQFF; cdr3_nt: TGTGCTAGTGGTTTGGTACAGGGGGGTGTGATTAGTGAGCAGTTCTTC
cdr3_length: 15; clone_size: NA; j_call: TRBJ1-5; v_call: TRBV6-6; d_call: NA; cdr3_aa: CASRIDGDSNQPQHF; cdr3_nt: TGTGCCAGCAGGATTGACGGCGATAGCAATCAGCCCCAGCATTTT
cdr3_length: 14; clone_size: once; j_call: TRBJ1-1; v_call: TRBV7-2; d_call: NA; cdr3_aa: CASSLGQAWGEAFF; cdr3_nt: TGTGCCAGCAGCTTAGGACAGGCCTGGGGTGAAGCTTTCTTT
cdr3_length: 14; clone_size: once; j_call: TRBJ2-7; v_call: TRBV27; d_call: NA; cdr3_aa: CASSFQGIPYEQYF; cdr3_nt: TGTGCCAGCAGTTTCCAGGGGATTCCCTACGAGCAGTACTTC
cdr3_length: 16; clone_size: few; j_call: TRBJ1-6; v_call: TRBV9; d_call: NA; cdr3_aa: CASSVRGGASDSPLHF; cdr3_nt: TGTGCCAGCAGCGTCCGTGGGGGGGCCTCCGATTCACCCCTCCACTTT
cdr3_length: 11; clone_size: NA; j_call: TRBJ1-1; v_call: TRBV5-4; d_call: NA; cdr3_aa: CASIQEEGAFF; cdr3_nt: TGTGCCAGCATCCAGGAGGAGGGCGCTTTCTTT
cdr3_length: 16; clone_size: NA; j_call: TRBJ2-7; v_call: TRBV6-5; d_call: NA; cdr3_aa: CASSYSASSSSYEQYF; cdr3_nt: TGTGCCAGCAGTTACTCAGCTTCCTCCTCTTCCTACGAGCAGTACTTC
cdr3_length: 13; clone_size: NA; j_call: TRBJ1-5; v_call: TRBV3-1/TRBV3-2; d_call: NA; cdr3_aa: CASSGGEGQPQHF; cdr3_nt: TGTGCCAGCAGCGGCGGGGAGGGGCAGCCCCAGCATTTT
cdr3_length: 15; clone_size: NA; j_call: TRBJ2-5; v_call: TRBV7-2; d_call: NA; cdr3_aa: CASSLFQAIQETQYF; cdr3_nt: TGTGCCAGCAGCTTATTTCAAGCGATTCAAGAGACCCAGTACTTC
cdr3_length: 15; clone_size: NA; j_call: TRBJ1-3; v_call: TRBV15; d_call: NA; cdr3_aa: CATSRAQGTGNTIYF; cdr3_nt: TGTGCCACCAGCAGAGCGCAGGGGACGGGAAACACCATATATTTT
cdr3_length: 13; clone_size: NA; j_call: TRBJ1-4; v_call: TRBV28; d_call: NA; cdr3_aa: CASRPTRAEKLFF; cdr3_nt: TGTGCCAGCAGACCCACGAGGGCAGAAAAACTGTTTTTT
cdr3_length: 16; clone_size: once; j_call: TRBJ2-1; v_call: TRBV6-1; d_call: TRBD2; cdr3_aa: CASSGRTSGSGNEQFF; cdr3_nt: TGTGCCAGCAGTGGTCGGACTAGCGGGAGTGGCAATGAGCAGTTCTTC
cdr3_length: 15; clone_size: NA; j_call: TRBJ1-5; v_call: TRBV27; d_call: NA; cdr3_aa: CASSLAGISNQPQHF; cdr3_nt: TGTGCCAGCAGTTTGGCAGGCATTAGCAATCAGCCCCAGCATTTT
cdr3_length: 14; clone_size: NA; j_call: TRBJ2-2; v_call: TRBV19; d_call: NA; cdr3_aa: CASSGQINTGELFF; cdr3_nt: TGTGCCAGTAGTGGGCAGATTAACACCGGGGAGCTGTTTTTT
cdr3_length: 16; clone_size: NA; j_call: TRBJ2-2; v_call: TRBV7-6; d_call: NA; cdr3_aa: CASSFAGTPNTGELFF; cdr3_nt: TGTGCCAGCAGCTTTGCCGGGACTCCGAACACCGGGGAGCTGTTTTTT
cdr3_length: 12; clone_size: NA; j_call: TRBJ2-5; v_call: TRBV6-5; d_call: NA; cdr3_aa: CASSYRRETQYF; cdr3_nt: TGTGCCAGCAGTTACAGGCGAGAGACCCAGTACTTC
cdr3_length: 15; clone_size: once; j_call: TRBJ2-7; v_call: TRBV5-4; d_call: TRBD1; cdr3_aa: CASSLLQGSSYEQYF; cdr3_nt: TGTGCCAGCAGCTTGCTACAGGGGAGCTCCTACGAGCAGTACTTC
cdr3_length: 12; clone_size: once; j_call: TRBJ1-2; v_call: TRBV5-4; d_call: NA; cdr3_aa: CASSFTTYGYTF; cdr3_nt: TGTGCCAGCAGCTTCACGACCTATGGCTACACCTTC
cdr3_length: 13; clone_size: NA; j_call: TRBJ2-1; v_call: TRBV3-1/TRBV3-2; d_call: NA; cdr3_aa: CASRRDQYYEQFF; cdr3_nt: TGTGCCAGCAGAAGGGACCAGTACTATGAGCAGTTCTTC
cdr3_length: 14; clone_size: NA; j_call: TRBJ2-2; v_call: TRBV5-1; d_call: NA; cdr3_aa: CASSSTENTGELFF; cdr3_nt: TGCGCCAGCAGCTCGACGGAGAACACCGGGGAGCTGTTTTTT
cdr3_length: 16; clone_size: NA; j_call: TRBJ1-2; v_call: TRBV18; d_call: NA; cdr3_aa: CASSPVGPGANYGYTF; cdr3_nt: TGTGCCAGCTCACCTGTAGGACCGGGAGCTAACTATGGCTACACCTTC
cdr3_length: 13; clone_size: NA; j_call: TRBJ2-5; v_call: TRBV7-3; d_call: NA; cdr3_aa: CASSLGATETQYF; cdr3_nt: TGTGCCAGCAGCTTAGGGGCAACGGAGACCCAGTACTTC
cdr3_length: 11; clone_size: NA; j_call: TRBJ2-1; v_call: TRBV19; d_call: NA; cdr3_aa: CASSIEGSRFF; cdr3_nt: TGTGCCAGTAGTATTGAGGGTTCGAGGTTCTTC
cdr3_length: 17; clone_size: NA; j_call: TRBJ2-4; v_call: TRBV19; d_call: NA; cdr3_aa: CASSGRTGPPAKNIQYF; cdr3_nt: TGTGCCAGTAGCGGTCGAACAGGACCGCCAGCCAAAAACATTCAGTACTTC
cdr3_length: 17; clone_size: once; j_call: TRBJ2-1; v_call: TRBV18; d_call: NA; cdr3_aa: CASSPFGGESSYNEQFF; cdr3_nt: TGTGCCAGCTCACCATTTGGAGGGGAGAGCTCCTACAATGAGCAGTTCTTC
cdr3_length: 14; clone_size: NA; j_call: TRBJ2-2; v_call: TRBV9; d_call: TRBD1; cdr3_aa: CASSVKGAAGELFF; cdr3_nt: TGTGCCAGCAGCGTAAAGGGGGCGGCCGGGGAGCTGTTTTTT
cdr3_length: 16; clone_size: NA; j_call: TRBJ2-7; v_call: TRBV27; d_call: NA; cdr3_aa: CASSLILSGSSYEQYF; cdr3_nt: TGTGCCAGCAGTTTAATCCTCTCCGGGAGCTCCTACGAGCAGTACTTC
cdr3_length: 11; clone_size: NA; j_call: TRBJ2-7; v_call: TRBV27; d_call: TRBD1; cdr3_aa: CASRDSYEQYF; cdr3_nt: TGTGCCAGCCGGGACAGCTACGAGCAGTACTTC
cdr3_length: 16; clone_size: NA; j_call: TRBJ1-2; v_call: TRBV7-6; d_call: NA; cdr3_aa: CASSPQAMGANYGYTF; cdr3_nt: TGTGCCAGCAGCCCCCAGGCTATGGGAGCTAACTATGGCTACACCTTC
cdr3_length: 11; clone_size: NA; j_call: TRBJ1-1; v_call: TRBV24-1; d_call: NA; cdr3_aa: CATRRGGEAFF; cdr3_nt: TGTGCCACCAGGAGGGGGGGTGAAGCTTTCTTT
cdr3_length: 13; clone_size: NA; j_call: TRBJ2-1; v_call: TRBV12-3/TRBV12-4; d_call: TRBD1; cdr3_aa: CASSYSGQVMEFF; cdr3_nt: TGTGCCAGCAGTTATTCGGGACAGGTAATGGAGTTCTTC
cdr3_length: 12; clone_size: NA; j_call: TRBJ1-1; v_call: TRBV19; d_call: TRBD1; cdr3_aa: CASSTRQGEAFF; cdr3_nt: TGTGCCAGTAGTACCCGACAGGGGGAAGCTTTCTTT
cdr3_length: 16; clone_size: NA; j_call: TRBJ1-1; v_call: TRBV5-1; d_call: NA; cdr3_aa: CASSLAGGGVETEAFF; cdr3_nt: TGCGCCAGCAGCTTGGCCGGGGGAGGGGTAGAGACTGAAGCTTTCTTT